This entry is about one T cell receptor (beta chain). This specimen comes from a study of technical replicates of blood from several donors. Profiled with immunoSEQ multiplex PCR; TCRdb holds only in-frame clones, not every one. Altogether tens of thousands of clones are present, about 96% being singletons, with the ten largest covering under 0.4%. Germline assignment: CDR1 DFQATT and CDR2 SNEGSKA (reference sequence). Deletions cut 6 bases from V and 2 bases from J, with 8 bases between. This CDR3 contains 11 residues. This chain joins TRBV20-1 and TRBJ2-7; D uncertain. The TCR sequence derives from a human donor in good health. The sample was T cells isolated from PBMCs. The DNA for the CDR3 is TGCAGTGCGCCTAGGACCTACGAGCAGTACTTC. Translation gives CSAPRTYEQYF.